The 5 T cell receptor beta chains below all came from one sample that was sequenced in a study of blood T cell repertoires in COVID-19. Assay: immunoSEQ multiplex PCR; the TCRdb copy retains only in-frame clones and omits some. The top ten clones hold 20% to 25% of a sample with 40,000 to 45,000 clones, about nine tenths of them seen once. Sample: peripheral blood. These receptor sequences come from a man aged 50 to 59 with active COVID-19.

This clone was found many times. The chain carries TRBV27 and TRBJ2-7, with 7 bases lining up with TRBD2. This CDR3 is built from 14 residues. V was clipped by 2 bases and J by 7 bases; unmatched bases: 8. Germline CDR1 reads MNHEY; CDR2 reads SMNVEV (reference sequence). Here the CDR3 DNA reads TGTGCCAGCAGTTTAAGTGCGGGAGCTGGGGAGCAGTACTTC. Translated, it gives CASSLSAGAGEQYF.

The CDR3 DNA reads TGTGCCAGCAGCTTAAAGACTAGCGTTGAGCAGTTCTTC. This codes for CASSLKTSVEQFF. The rearrangement uses TRBV11-3 and TRBJ2-1, with TRBD2 identical over 8 bases. This CDR3 comprises 13 residues. With 2 bases clipped from V and 9 bases from J, the junction kept 3 bases outside the gene matches. Germline V gene data show CDR1 as SGHNT and CDR2 as YENEEA.

CDR3 bases: TGTGCCAGCAGCCGACTCGGTGGCGAAAAACTGTTTTTT. Amino acid sequence: CASSRLGGEKLFF. The chain combines TRBV3-1 (or the pseudogene TRBV3-2) with TRBJ1-4, with D uncertain. Deletions cut 4 bases from V and 8 bases from J, with 11 bases between. There are 13 residues in the CDR3. CDR1 and CDR2 from the germline V gene are LGHDT and YNNKEL (reference sequence).

The V and J genes are TRBV2 and TRBJ2-1; D ambiguous. V lost 2 bases to trimming and J lost 5 bases, with 7 bases between them. CDR1 is SNHLY and CDR2 is FYNNEI in the germline V gene. CDR3 length equals 13 residues. CDR3 sequence reads: CASSETDNNEQFF. CDR3 sequence (DNA): TGTGCCAGCAGTGAAACAGACAACAATGAGCAGTTCTTC.

This clone occurred once. The chain employs TRBV24-1 and TRBJ2-2; D is perhaps TRBD1 (5 bases). V shed 3 bases and J shed 1 base, with 8 bases lying between them. The CDR3 loop spans 15 amino acids. Germline V gene sequence: CDR1 KGHDR, CDR2 SFDVKD. CDR3 bases: TGTGCCACCAGTGATCCTGGACAGAACACCGGGGAGCTGTTTTTT. The encoded protein is CATSDPGQNTGELFF.